A single sample is the source of the 6 T cell receptor beta chains below, sequenced in a study of OX40 agonist ivuxolimab in advanced cancers. Method: immunoSEQ multiplex PCR; TCRdb's copy keeps in-frame clones and lacks some. This sample carries 50,000 to 65,000 clones, roughly four fifths of them seen once, and the ten largest clones take around 1%. Specimen: CD4+ or CD8+ T cells sorted from blood, collected in a trial of the OX40 agonist ivuxolimab. These receptors came from an adult with an advanced solid tumor such as melanoma, head and neck, liver or kidney cancer.

The J gene is TRBJ2-7, the V gene TRBV19; D gene uncertain. This CDR3 spans 13 amino acids. Per germline, CDR1 LNHDA and CDR2 SQIVND (reference sequence). V dropped 3 bases and J dropped 5 bases, with 11 bases sitting between them. The CDR3 coding sequence is TGTGCCAGTAGTATCAGGCCGGGCGACGAGCAGTACTTC. Translating gives CASSIRPGDEQYF.

The genes are TRBV6-1 and TRBJ1-4, with D possibly being TRBD1 (5 bases). V lost 6 bases and J 12 bases, leaving 23 bases between the germline ends. Germline-derived CDR1 and CDR2 are MNHNS and SASEGT. The CDR3 covers 15 residues. The CDR3 nucleotides read TGTGCCAGCAGCCCCCCGGGGGGTACTGGAACAGAACTGTTTTTT. This codes for CASSPPGGTGTELFF.

CDR3 in amino acids: CASSVMEGYQETQYF. The CDR3 DNA follows: TGTGCCAGCAGCGTTATGGAGGGGTACCAAGAGACCCAGTACTTC. This chain uses TRBV9 with TRBJ2-5; tentative D call: TRBD2 (6 bases). Trimming took off 2 bases at V and 0 bases at J, with 11 bases between the two ends. CDR3 length equals 15 residues. Germline CDR1 SGDLS, CDR2 YYNGEE. The whole variable domain, filled in from reference TRBV9 and TRBJ2-5, reads DSGVTQTPKHLITATGQRVTLRCSPRSGDLSVYWYQQSLDQGLQFLIQYYNGEERAKGNILERFSAQQFPDLHSELNLSSLELGDSALYFCASSVMEGYQETQYFGPGTRLLVL.

The rearrangement links TRBV7-9 to TRBJ2-7, with D unclear. Germline CDR1 reads SEHNR; CDR2 reads FQNEAQ (reference sequence). Trimming cost V 0 bases and J 9 bases, with 15 bases left between them. CDR3 length: 14 residues. The CDR3 spells CASSLASWADGQYF. The CDR3 bases are TGTGCCAGCAGCTTAGCGAGTTGGGCCGACGGGCAGTACTTC.

The V gene is TRBV5-6, the J gene TRBJ1-2; 8 bases are a match to TRBD1. The germline V gene has CDR1 SGHDT and CDR2 YYEEEE. The CDR3 extends over 19 amino acids. With V trimmed by 0 bases and J by 2 bases, 15 bases remained unmatched. CDR3 nucleotides: TGTGCCAGCAGCTTGGAGGTCGGGTTGGGCAGGGGGCTGAACTATGGCTACACCTTC. This sequence encodes CASSLEVGLGRGLNYGYTF.

This clone appeared a few times. The rearrangement uses TRBV11-2 and TRBJ1-6; no firm D call. The CDR3 runs 14 residues. V lost 0 bases and J 7 bases, leaving 7 bases between the germline ends. The germline V gene encodes CDR1 SGHAT and CDR2 FQNNGV. The CDR3 DNA reads TGTGCCAGCAGCTTAGACCCGGGGAATTCACCCCTCCACTTT. Residues: CASSLDPGNSPLHF. The complete variable domain, with remaining parts taken from reference TRBV11-2 and TRBJ1-6, reads EAGVAQSPRYKIIEKRQSVAFWCNPISGHATLYWYQQILGQGPKLLIQFQNNGVVDDSQLPKDRFSAERLKGVDSTLKIQPAKLEDSAVYLCASSLDPGNSPLHFGNGTRLTVT.